The clone carrying this TCR beta chain occurred many times. A junction end diverges from the germline sequence, so it may reflect a read error. This entry belongs to a study of T-cell reconstitution after alpha-beta-depleted transplantation in children. As it was prepared, the TCRbeta library received unique molecular identifiers. TCRdb reprocessed the PCR reads via MiXCR and lists one record per CDR3 protein. The sample contains about 360,000 distinct CDR3 sequences, 13% of which appear only once. Germline V gene data show CDR1 as SQVTM and CDR2 as ANQGSEA. The CDR3 is made up of 11 amino acids. The sequence came from a human donor who donated a stem cell graft to a child with Fanconi anemia. The sample consisted of PBMCs, taken from the stem cell graft. The chain recombines TRBV29-1 with TRBJ1-1; D call uncertain. CDR3 bases: TGCACCGTTCAGAGGAGTCAGCAAGCTTTCTTT. Protein sequence: CTVQRSQQAFF.